This T cell receptor (beta chain) was obtained from a study of blood T cell repertoires in COVID-19. Study overall: T cells, B-cell-depleted T cells, or PBMCs provided the cDNA or gDNA that served as material.

Germline V gene lookup returns CDR1 LNHDA and CDR2 SQIVND (reference sequence). The CDR3 has 16 residues. After removal of 1 base from V and 8 bases from J, the junction contained 10 bases not matched to a gene. Only in-frame clones appear in the TCRdb table, and some are missing; sequencing was by immunoSEQ multiplex PCR. Of under 100,000 clones in the sample, around nine tenths are singletons; the top ten hold more than 3%. The clonotype comes from a woman in her 70s with acute or convalescent COVID-19. The specimen was peripheral blood. The chain is built from TRBV19 and TRBJ2-1; 8 bases map to TRBD2. The CDR3 sequence: CASSIAGGGKGHEQFF. The DNA for the CDR3 is TGTGCCAGTAGTATAGCGGGCGGGGGGAAGGGGCATGAGCAGTTCTTC.